The 11 T cell receptor beta chains given below trace back to one sample, sequenced in a study of control samples from healthy donors and cancer patients. Clones were sequenced by immunoSEQ multiplex PCR, and TCRdb holds only the in-frame ones, with some missing. The table lists about 10,000 clones, roughly 88% of them singletons. The specimen was PBMCs. These receptors originate from a man aged 60-69 years with colorectal cancer.

V and J are TRBV9 and TRBJ1-3; a possible D gene is TRBD1 (5 bases). Germline-derived CDR1 and CDR2 are SGDLS and YYNGEE. Deletions cut 0 bases from V and 6 bases from J, with 10 bases between. The CDR3 is 14 residues long. The CDR3 protein is CASSVGGGLNTIYF. CDR3 DNA: TGTGCCAGCAGCGTAGGTGGGGGGTTAAACACCATATATTTT.

This clone showed up just a few times. The chain combines TRBV2 with TRBJ1-5, with D unresolved. CDR1 is SNHLY, CDR2 FYNNEI, per germline. This CDR3 comprises 14 residues. V lost 2 bases and J lost 0, with 5 bases in between. CDR3 sequence reads: CASSEINSNQPQHF. DNA for the CDR3: TGTGCCAGCAGTGAAATTAATAGCAATCAGCCCCAGCATTTT.

This clone was seen just once. The chain employs TRBV28 and TRBJ1-3, with 7 bases identical to TRBD1. This CDR3 is 13 amino acids long. J lost 0 bases, V lost 8 bases, and 1 base had no gene match. Germline CDR1 is MDHEN and CDR2 is SYDVKM. For the CDR3, the DNA is TGTGCCAGCCGGGACAGCTCTGGAAACACCATATATTTT. Translation: CASRDSSGNTIYF.

The CDR3 DNA is TGTGCCAGCAGCGTAGGGCGGGGTTTCTATGGCTACACCTTC. This encodes CASSVGRGFYGYTF. V and J are TRBV9 and TRBJ1-2, with D uncertain. Trimming took 0 bases from V and 4 from J, leaving 10 bases between them. Germline V gene sequence: CDR1 SGDLS, CDR2 YYNGEE. The CDR3 has 14 residues.

This clone was detected only a few times. The chain uses TRBV15 and TRBJ2-5; D is undetermined. V was cut by 1 base and J by 1 base, with 10 bases left in between. CDR1 is LNHNV and CDR2 is YYDKDF in the germline V gene (reference sequence). This CDR3 region has 15 residues. The CDR3 protein is CATSRAVDVQETQYF. DNA of the CDR3: TGTGCCACCAGCAGAGCGGTAGATGTCCAAGAGACCCAGTACTTC.

This clone was observed once. CDR3 DNA sequence: TGTGCCAGCAGCTTAGGGGGCCAGGTGAATCAGCCCCAGCATTTT. Translation gives CASSLGGQVNQPQHF. This chain joins TRBV11-2 and TRBJ1-5, with a weak D call TRBD1 (5 bases). The V gene lost 1 base and the J gene lost 4 bases, with 11 bases spanning the gap. CDR3 size: 15 residues. Germline lookup yields CDR1 SGHAT and CDR2 FQNNGV.

The sample holds a few counts of this clone. The chain has TRBV4-3 and TRBJ1-6; D ambiguous. V was pared by 0 bases and J by 8 bases, with 11 bases between. CDR3 size: 15 residues. Germline V gives CDR1 LGHNA, CDR2 YSLEER. The CDR3 region is CASSQDFLTDSPLHF. CDR3 nucleotides: TGCGCCAGCAGCCAAGACTTTCTTACGGATTCACCCCTCCACTTT.

The CDR3 nucleotides are TGTGCCATCAGTGAGCGCAGCGGGGGCCCCTCCTACAATGAGCAGTTCTTC. This encodes CAISERSGGPSYNEQFF. V gene TRBV10-3 combines with J gene TRBJ2-1; TRBD2 matches at 8 bases. CDR3 length: 17 amino acids. V trimming: 2 bases; J trimming: 0 bases; junction bases outside the gene matches: 6. Germline V gives CDR1 ENHRY, CDR2 SYGVKD.

The chain employs TRBV15 and TRBJ2-3; weak D call: TRBD1 (6 bases). V was trimmed by 4 bases and J by 0 bases, leaving 14 bases between them. This CDR3 has 16 amino acids. The germline gives CDR1 LNHNV, CDR2 YYDKDF (reference sequence). The CDR3 region has the DNA TGTGCCACCAGCATAAGGGTCAGGGGCAGCACAGATACGCAGTATTTT. Protein product: CATSIRVRGSTDTQYF.

This clone occurred once. The genes are TRBV4-2 and TRBJ2-7, with 9 bases aligning to TRBD1. The germline CDR1 and CDR2 sequences are LGHNA and YNFKEQ. There are 16 residues in the CDR3. The junction had 10 bases not matched to a gene; V was cut back by 1 base and J by 6 bases. The CDR3 loop reads CASSQVPGTGSGEQYF. As DNA, the CDR3 is TGTGCCAGCAGCCAAGTTCCCGGGACAGGGTCGGGCGAGCAGTACTTC.

This clone was counted between two and nine times. This rearrangement joins TRBV5-3 to TRBJ2-5; D unclear. TRBV5-3 qualifies as an ORF whose function is uncertain. The length of the CDR3 is 12 residues. The germline V and J ends were trimmed by 4 bases and 5 bases, with 9 bases remaining between them. DNA for the CDR3: TGTGCCAGAAGCCGGCTCAAGGAGACCCAGTACTTC. Its protein is CARSRLKETQYF.